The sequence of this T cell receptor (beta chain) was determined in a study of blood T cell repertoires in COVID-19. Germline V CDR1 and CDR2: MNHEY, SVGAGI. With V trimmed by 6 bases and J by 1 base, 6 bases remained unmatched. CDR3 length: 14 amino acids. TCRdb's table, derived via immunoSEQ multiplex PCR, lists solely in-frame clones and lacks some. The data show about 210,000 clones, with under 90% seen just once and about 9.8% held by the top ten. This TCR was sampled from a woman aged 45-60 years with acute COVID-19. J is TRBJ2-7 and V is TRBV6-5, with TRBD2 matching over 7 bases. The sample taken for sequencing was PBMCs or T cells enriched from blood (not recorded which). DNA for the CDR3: TGTGCCAGCAGCCGGGACTACCGATCCTACGAGCAGTACTTC. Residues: CASSRDYRSYEQYF.